Listed here is a single T cell receptor beta chain. Its target is unknown. CDR3 size: 12 residues. With 5 bases clipped from V and 2 bases from J, the junction kept 0 bases outside the gene matches. Germline lookup yields CDR1 KGHSH and CDR2 LQKENI. All the people who gave samples were healthy bone marrow donors. PCR used 60 Vbeta primers and 13 Jbeta primers. Some clones are missing from TCRdb's copy, which holds only in-frame ones; the method was immunoSEQ multiplex PCR. Altogether roughly 150,000 clones are present, over 70% being singletons, with the ten largest covering more than 1%. This specimen belongs to a study of cytomegalovirus exposure and HLA in healthy donors. Study as a whole: An early release of data contained approximately 80 million unique TCRs, which came from HLA-typed donors. Study results and caveats: Donors were assumed by presence/absence analyses to have roughly uniform sequencing depth.

V is TRBV18 and J is TRBJ2-7; 7 nucleotides line up with TRBD1. This sequence originates from a boy aged 2 to 9 in good health and CMV-seronegative. The specimen sequenced was PBMCs. The CDR3 coding sequence is TGTGCCAGCTCAAGGGGGCCCTACGAGCAGTACTTC. Residues: CASSRGPYEQYF.